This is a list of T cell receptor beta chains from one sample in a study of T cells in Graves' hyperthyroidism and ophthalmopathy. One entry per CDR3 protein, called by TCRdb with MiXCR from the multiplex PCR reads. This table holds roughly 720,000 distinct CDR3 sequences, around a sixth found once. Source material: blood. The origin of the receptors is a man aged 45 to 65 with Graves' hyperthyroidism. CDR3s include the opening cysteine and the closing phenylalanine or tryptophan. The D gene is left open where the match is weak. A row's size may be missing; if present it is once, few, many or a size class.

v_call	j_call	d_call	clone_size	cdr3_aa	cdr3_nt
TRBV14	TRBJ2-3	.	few	CASSLARGLAFPDTQYF	TGTGCCAGCAGCCTAGCCCGGGGGCTAGCGTTTCCAGATACGCAGTATTTT
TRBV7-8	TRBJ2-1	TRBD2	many	CASSLPRTSETYNEQFF	TGTGCCAGCAGCTTACCTCGGACTAGCGAGACCTACAATGAGCAGTTCTTC
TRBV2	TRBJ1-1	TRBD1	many	CASRFDRAGRRNTEAFF	TGTGCCAGCAGATTTGACAGGGCGGGAAGGAGGAACACTGAAGCTTTCTTT
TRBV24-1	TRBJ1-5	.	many	CATSGGAQPQHF	TGTGCCACCAGTGGAGGGGCTCAGCCCCAGCATTTT
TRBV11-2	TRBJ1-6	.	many	CASSLFSSPLHF	TGTGCCAGCAGCTTATTCAGTTCACCCCTCCACTTT
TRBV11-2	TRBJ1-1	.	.	CASSFGRQGNTEAFF	TGTGCCAGCAGCTTCGGGAGGCAGGGGAACACTGAAGCTTTCTTT
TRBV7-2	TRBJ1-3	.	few	CASSLAPTGNGNTIYF	TGTGCCAGCAGCTTAGCGCCAACAGGGAACGGAAACACCATATATTTT
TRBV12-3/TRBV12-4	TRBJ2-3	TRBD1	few	CANNKDRGRDTQYF	TGTGCCAACAACAAGGACAGGGGGCGGGATACGCAGTATTTT
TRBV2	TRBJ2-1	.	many	CATNRASSYNEQFF	TGTGCCACAAATAGGGCTAGCTCCTACAATGAGCAGTTCTTC
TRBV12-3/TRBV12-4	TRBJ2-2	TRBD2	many	CASSRSGRLNTGELFF	TGTGCCAGCAGTCGTAGCGGGAGGCTGAACACCGGGGAGCTGTTTTTT
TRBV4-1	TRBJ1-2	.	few	CASSHWDGNNYGYTF	TGCGCCAGCAGCCATTGGGACGGTAATAACTATGGCTACACCTTC
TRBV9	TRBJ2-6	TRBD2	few	CASSASPGLGTAGANVLTF	TGCGCCAGCAGCGCCTCGCCGGGACTAGGAACAGCTGGGGCCAACGTCCTGACTTTC
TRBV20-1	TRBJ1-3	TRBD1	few	CSAFNLHKTGGTGNTIYF	TGCAGTGCTTTTAACCTACACAAGACAGGGGGCACTGGAAACACCATATATTTT
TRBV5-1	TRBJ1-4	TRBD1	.	CASSLGGQGKRKLFF	TGCGCCAGCAGCTTGGGGGGACAGGGGAAGAGGAAACTGTTTTTT
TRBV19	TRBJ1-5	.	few	CASSQRGVDNQPQHF	TGTGCCAGTAGCCAACGGGGGGTCGACAATCAGCCCCAGCATTTT
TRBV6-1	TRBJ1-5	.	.	CASSFASPRVSNQPQHF	TGTGCCAGCAGCTTCGCTTCCCCGAGGGTGAGCAATCAGCCCCAGCATTTT
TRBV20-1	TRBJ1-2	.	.	CSASHMARENYGYTF	TGCAGTGCTAGCCACATGGCACGGGAGAACTATGGCTACACCTTC
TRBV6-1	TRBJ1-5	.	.	CASSFTGTANQPQHF	TGTGCCAGCAGCTTTACCGGGACGGCGAATCAGCCCCAGCATTTT
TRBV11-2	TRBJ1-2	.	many	CASSFSVSGYTF	TGTGCCAGCAGCTTCAGCGTATCCGGCTACACCTTC
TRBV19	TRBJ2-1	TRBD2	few	CASTVTSGRAYNEQFF	TGTGCCAGTACCGTGACTAGCGGGAGGGCCTACAATGAGCAGTTCTTC
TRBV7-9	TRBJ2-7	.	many	CASRSVGNSPSYEQYF	TGTGCCAGCAGATCGGTTGGAAACTCACCATCCTACGAGCAGTACTTC
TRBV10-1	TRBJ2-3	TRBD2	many	CASSDGLAGSTDTQYF	TGCGCCAGCAGTGACGGCCTAGCGGGAAGCACAGATACGCAGTATTTT
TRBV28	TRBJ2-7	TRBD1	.	CASSSLGDRGRDEQYF	TGTGCCAGCAGTTCCCTTGGGGACAGGGGGCGGGACGAGCAGTACTTC
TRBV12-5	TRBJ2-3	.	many	CARGTDTQYF	TGTGCTCGCGGAACAGATACGCAGTATTTT
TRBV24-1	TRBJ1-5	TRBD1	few	CATSETGFNNQPQHF	TGTGCCACCAGTGAGACAGGGTTTAACAATCAGCCCCAGCATTTT
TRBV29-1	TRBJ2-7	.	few	CSVNRAGEQYF	TGCAGCGTCAACAGGGCGGGGGAGCAGTACTTC
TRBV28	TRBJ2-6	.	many	CASSTPFSGANVLTF	TGTGCCAGCAGTACCCCTTTCTCTGGGGCCAACGTCCTGACTTTC
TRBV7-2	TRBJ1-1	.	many	CASSSHGRGTEAFF	TGTGCCAGCAGCTCCCACGGGAGGGGCACTGAAGCTTTCTTT
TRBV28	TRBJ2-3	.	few	CASRTGVVTDTQYF	TGTGCCAGCAGGACGGGAGTCGTTACAGATACGCAGTATTTT
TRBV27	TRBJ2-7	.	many	CASSFTGVDSYEQYF	TGTGCCAGCAGTTTTACCGGGGTGGACTCCTACGAGCAGTACTTC
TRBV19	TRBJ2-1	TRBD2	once	CATKTSGSFEQFF	TGTGCCACAAAGACTAGCGGGAGCTTTGAGCAGTTCTTC
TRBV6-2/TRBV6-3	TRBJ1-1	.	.	CASSYSKQGTDTEAFF	TGTGCCAGCAGTTACTCGAAACAGGGAACGGACACTGAAGCTTTCTTT
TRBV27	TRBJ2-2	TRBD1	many	CASTPTRDSTGELFF	TGTGCCAGCACCCCCACCCGGGACAGCACCGGGGAGCTGTTTTTT
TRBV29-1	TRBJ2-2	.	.	CSALPPGGSGGELFF	TGCAGCGCCCTCCCGCCGGGGGGCTCCGGCGGGGAGCTGTTTTTT
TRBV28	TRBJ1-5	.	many	CASTPGASGQPQHF	TGTGCCAGCACGCCTGGGGCGTCGGGTCAGCCCCAGCATTTT
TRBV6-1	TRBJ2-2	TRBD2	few	CASRRGIGTSGSVTGELFF	TGTGCCAGCAGACGGGGGATTGGGACTAGCGGGAGCGTCACCGGGGAGCTGTTTTTT
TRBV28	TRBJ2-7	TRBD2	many	CASSFSTGLAGANEQYF	TGTGCCAGCAGTTTTTCGACAGGACTAGCGGGAGCTAACGAGCAGTACTTC
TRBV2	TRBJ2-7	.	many	CASSAGPTGSYEQYF	TGTGCCAGCAGTGCGGGACCCACCGGCTCCTACGAGCAGTACTTC
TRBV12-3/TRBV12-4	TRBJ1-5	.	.	CASSRRDYSNQPQHF	TGTGCCAGCAGTCGCAGGGATTATAGCAATCAGCCCCAGCATTTT
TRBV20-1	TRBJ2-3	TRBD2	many	CSARLAGVSDTQYF	TGCAGTGCTAGGCTAGCGGGAGTATCTGATACGCAGTATTTT
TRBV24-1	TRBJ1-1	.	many	CATSAGPHWKNTEAFF	TGTGCCACCAGTGCGGGGCCCCATTGGAAGAACACTGAAGCTTTCTTT
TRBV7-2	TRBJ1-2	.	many	CASNRPPSQLYTF	TGTGCCAGCAATCGACCCCCGAGTCAGCTCTACACCTTC
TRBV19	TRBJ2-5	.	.	CASSMGNRQETQYF	TGTGCCAGTAGTATGGGAAACCGGCAAGAGACCCAGTACTTC
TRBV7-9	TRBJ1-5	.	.	CASSAVRGGRGAQHF	TGTGCCAGCAGCGCCGTAAGGGGCGGGCGTGGAGCCCAGCATTTT
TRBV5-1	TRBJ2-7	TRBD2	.	CASSTRGVHYEQYF	TGCGCCAGCAGCACCCGGGGGGTTCATTACGAGCAGTACTTC
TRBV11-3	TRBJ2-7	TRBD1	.	CASSDRDSTYEQYF	TGTGCCAGCAGCGACCGGGACAGTACGTACGAGCAGTACTTC
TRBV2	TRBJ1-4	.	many	CASRGTAPGEKLFF	TGTGCCAGCAGGGGCACCGCGCCAGGGGAAAAACTGTTTTTT
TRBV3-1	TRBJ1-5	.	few	CASSQRINQPQHF	TGTGCCAGCAGTCAGAGGATAAATCAGCCCCAGCATTTT
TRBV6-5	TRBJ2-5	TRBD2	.	CASSSPSGLEETQYF	TGTGCCAGCAGTTCCCCATCCGGACTAGAGGAGACCCAGTACTTC
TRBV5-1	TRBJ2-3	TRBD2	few	CASSLLGLAEPTDTQYF	TGCGCCAGCAGCCTTCTGGGACTAGCGGAACCCACAGATACGCAGTATTTT
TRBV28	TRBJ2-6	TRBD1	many	CASSLPRDRPSGANVLTF	TGCGCCAGCAGTTTACCCAGGGACAGGCCTTCTGGGGCCAACGTCCTGACTTTC
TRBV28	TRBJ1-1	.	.	CASTRMGGRNTEAFF	TGTGCCAGCACCCGTATGGGGGGACGGAACACTGAAGCTTTCTTT
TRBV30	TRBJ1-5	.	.	CAWSRTNSNQPQHF	TGTGCCTGGAGTCGGACAAATAGCAATCAGCCCCAGCATTTT